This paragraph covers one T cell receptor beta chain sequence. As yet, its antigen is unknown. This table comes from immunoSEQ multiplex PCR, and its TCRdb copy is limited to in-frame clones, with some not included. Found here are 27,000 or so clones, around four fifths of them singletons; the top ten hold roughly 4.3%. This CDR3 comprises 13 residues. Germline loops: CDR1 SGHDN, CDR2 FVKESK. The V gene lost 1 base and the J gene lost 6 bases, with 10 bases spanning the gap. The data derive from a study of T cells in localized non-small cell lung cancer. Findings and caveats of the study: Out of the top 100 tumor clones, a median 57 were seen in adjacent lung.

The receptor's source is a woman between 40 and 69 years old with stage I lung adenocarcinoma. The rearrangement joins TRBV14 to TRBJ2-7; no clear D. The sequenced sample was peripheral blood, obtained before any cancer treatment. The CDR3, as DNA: TGTGCCAGCAGCCAAGGTCGACTCGCCGAGCAGTACTTC. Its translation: CASSQGRLAEQYF.